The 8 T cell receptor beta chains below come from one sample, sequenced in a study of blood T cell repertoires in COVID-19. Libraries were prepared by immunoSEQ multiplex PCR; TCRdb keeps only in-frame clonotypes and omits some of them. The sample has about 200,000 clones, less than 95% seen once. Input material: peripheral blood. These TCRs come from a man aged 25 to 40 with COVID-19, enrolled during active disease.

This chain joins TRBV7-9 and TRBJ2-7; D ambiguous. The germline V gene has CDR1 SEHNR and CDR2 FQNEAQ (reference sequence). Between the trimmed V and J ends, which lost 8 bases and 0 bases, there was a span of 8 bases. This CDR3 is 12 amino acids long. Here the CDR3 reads CASSPSSYEQYF. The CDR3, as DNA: TGTGCCAGCTCCCCGAGCTCCTACGAGCAGTACTTC.

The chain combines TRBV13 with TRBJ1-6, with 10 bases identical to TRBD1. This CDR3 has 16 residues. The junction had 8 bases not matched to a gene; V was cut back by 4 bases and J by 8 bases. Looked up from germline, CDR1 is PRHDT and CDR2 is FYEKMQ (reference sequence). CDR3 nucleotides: TGTGCCAGCAGCTCCCCGACCGGGACAGGGGATTCACCCCTCCACTTT. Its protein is CASSSPTGTGDSPLHF.

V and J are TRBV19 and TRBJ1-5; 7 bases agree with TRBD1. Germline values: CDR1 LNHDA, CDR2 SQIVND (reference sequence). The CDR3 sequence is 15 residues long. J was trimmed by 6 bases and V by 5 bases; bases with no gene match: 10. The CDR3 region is CASSAGQAFIQPQHF. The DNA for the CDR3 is TGTGCCAGTAGTGCAGGACAGGCCTTCATTCAGCCCCAGCATTTT.

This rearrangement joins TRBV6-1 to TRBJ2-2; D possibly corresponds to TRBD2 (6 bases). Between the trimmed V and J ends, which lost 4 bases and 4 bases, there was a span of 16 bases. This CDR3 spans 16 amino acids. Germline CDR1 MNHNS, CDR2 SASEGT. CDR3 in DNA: TGTGCCAGCAGTGTTGGAGTGGGGGGTCCCACCGGGGAGCTGTTTTTT. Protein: CASSVGVGGPTGELFF.

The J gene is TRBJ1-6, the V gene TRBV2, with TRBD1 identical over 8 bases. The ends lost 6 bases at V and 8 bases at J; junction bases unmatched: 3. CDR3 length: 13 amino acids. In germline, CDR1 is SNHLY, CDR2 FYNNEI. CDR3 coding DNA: TGTGCCAGCAGGGACAGGGAGTATTCACCCCTCCACTTT. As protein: CASRDREYSPLHF.

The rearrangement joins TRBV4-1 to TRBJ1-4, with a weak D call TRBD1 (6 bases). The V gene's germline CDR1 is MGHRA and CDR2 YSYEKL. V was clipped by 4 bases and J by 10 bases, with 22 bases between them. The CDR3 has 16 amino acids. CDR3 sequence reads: CASSPGELRAPGKLFF. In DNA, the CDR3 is TGCGCCAGCAGCCCAGGGGAACTCCGGGCCCCCGGAAAACTGTTTTTT.

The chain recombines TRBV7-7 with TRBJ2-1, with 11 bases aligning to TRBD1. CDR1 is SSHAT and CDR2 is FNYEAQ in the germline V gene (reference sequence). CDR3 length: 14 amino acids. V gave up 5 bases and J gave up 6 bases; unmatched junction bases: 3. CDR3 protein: CASSGGTGGNEQFF. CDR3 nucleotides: TGTGCCAGCAGCGGAGGGACAGGGGGCAATGAGCAGTTCTTC.

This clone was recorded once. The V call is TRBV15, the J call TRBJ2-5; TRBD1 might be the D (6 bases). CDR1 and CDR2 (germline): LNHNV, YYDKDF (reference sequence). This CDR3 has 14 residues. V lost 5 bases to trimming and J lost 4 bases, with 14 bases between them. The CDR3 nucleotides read TGTGCCACCAGCGAGGATTTGGGGGCAGAGACCCAGTACTTC. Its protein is CATSEDLGAETQYF.